This TCR beta chain is from a study of blood T cell repertoires in COVID-19. Across the whole study: Donors in the United States, Italy and Spain gave samples during acute or convalescent COVID-19. Nucleic acid was either cDNA or gDNA, and it came from T cells, B-cell-depleted T cells, or PBMCs.

This CDR3 contains 12 residues. With V trimmed by 6 bases and J by 4 bases, 2 bases remained unmatched. The germline CDR1 and CDR2 sequences are LNHDA and SQIVND (reference sequence). The authors' processing: Scientists estimated how many nucleated cells there were by amplifying reference gene primers. Some clones are missing from TCRdb's copy, which holds only in-frame ones; the method was immunoSEQ multiplex PCR. V and J calls and clone size are given by that table; D and trimming were obtained from the DNA. This table has fewer than 200,000 clones, about 87% appearing once. The sequenced sample was peripheral blood. The V and J genes are TRBV19 and TRBJ1-2, with 7 bases matching TRBD1. The sequence derives from a man aged 55 to 70 with acute or convalescent COVID-19. DNA for the CDR3: TGTGCCAGTAGCGGGACAGCCTATGGCTACACCTTC. Amino acids: CASSGTAYGYTF.